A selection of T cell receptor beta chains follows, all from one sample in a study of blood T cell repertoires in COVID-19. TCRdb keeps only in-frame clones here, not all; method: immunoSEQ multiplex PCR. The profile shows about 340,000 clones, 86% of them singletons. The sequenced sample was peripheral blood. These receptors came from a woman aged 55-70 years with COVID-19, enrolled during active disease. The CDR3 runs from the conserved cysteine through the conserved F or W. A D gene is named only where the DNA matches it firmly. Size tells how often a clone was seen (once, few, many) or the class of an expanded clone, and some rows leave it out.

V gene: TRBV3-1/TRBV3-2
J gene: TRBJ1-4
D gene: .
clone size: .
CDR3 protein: CASSQGVDEKLFF
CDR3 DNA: TGTGCCAGCAGCCAAGGAGTAGATGAAAAGCTGTTTTTT

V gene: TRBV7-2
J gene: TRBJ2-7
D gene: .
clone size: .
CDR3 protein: CASSLGLVASYEQYF
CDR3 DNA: TGTGCCAGCAGCTTAGGACTAGTAGCCTCCTACGAGCAGTACTTC

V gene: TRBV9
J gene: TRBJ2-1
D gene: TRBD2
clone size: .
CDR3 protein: CASSVGLPGLAGRLNHNEQFF
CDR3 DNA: TGTGCCAGCAGCGTAGGCTTACCGGGACTAGCGGGGAGACTTAACCACAATGAGCAGTTCTTC

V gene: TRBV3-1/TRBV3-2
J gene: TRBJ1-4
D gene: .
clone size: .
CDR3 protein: CASSLGPEKLFF
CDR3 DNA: TGTGCCAGCAGCCTGGGGCCGGAAAAACTGTTTTTT

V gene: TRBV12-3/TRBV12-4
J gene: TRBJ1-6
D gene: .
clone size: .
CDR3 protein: CASSLGPPAPLHF
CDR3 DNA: TGTGCCAGCAGTTTGGGGCCGCCCGCACCCCTCCACTTT

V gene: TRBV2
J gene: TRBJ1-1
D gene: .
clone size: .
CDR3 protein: CATQTYPYTEAFF
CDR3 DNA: TGTGCCACCCAGACATACCCCTACACTGAAGCTTTCTTT

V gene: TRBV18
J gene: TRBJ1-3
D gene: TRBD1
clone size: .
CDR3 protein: CASSRGQGSGNTIYF
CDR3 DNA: TGTGCCAGCTCTAGGGGACAGGGAAGTGGAAACACCATATATTTT

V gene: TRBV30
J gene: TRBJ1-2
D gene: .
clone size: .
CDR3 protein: CASERGNYGYTF
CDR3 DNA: TGTGCCTCCGAACGGGGAAACTATGGCTACACCTTC

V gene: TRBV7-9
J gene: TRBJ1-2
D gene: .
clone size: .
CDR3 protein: CASSPLTGVGYTF
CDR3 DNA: TGTGCCAGCAGCCCATTGACAGGCGTTGGCTACACCTTC

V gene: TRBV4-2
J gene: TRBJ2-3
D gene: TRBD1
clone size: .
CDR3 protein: CASSQDRSNTQYF
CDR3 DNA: TGTGCCAGCAGCCAGGACAGGTCAAATACGCAGTATTTT

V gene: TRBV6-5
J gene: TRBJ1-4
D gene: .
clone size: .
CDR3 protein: CASRYTATNEKLFF
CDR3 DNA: TGTGCCAGCAGATACACAGCAACTAATGAAAAACTGTTTTTT

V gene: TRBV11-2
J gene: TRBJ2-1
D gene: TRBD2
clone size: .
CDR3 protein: CASSLDGLGGVVEFF
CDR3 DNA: TGTGCCAGCAGCTTAGATGGCCTCGGGGGGGTAGTTGAGTTCTTC

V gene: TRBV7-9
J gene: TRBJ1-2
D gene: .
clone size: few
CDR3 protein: CASSLGQSYGYTF
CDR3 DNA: TGTGCCAGCAGCCTGGGACAAAGCTATGGCTACACCTTC

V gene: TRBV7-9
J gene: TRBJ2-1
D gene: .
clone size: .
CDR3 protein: CASSFTGGRYNEQFF
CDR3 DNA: TGTGCCAGCAGCTTTACCGGGGGGCGCTACAATGAGCAGTTCTTC

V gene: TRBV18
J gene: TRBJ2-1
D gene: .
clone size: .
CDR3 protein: CASSPPADNEQFF
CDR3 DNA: TGTGCCAGCTCACCACCGGCGGACAATGAGCAGTTCTTC

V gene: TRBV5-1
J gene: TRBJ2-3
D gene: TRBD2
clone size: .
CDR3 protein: CASKPGGAADTQYF
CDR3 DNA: TGCGCCAGCAAACCGGGGGGGGCCGCAGATACGCAGTATTTT

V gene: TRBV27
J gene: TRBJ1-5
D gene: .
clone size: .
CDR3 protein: CASSLIGLGGDQPQHF
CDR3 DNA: TGTGCCAGCAGTTTGATAGGGCTAGGGGGTGATCAGCCCCAGCATTTT